The TCR beta chain described here comes from a study of blood T cell repertoires in COVID-19. Authors' processing steps: Amplification with reference gene primers provided the estimates of nucleated cell counts. Profiling relied on immunoSEQ multiplex PCR, and the TCRdb table lists in-frame clones only, not all of them. For V, J and clone size, that table is used; D and trimming come from the DNA. The sample records a few hundred thousand clones, about 83% being singletons. Trimming cost V 4 bases and J 5 bases, with 6 bases left between them. CDR1 SGHTA and CDR2 FQGNSA come from the germline V gene. The CDR3 sequence is 12 residues long.

The receptor's source is a woman between 50 and 59 years old with acute or convalescent COVID-19. The specimen sequenced was peripheral blood. The rearrangement links TRBV7-2 to TRBJ1-5; D unresolved. CDR3 nucleotide sequence: TGTGCCAGCAGCTCCTGGCATCAGCCCCAGCATTTT. This gives the protein CASSSWHQPQHF.